Listed below are T cell receptor beta chains from one sample, sequenced in a study of T cell responses to AZD1222 COVID-19 vaccine. Libraries were prepared by immunoSEQ multiplex PCR; TCRdb keeps only in-frame clonotypes and omits some of them. Of 140,000 to 150,000 clones in the sample, about 90% are singletons; the top ten hold around 5%. The material was peripheral blood, obtained on day 0 of AZD1222 vaccination. The receptors here all came from an adult in good health. The CDR3 runs from the conserved cysteine through the conserved F or W. Each record gives: CDR3 DNA, CDR3 protein, J gene, D gene, clone size, V gene. The D gene is left open where the match is weak. Clone size appears in some rows only: once, few, many, or a class for an expanded clone.

CDR3 DNA: TGTGCCAGCAGCCCGGGGAGCAATCAGCCCCAGCATTTT; CDR3 protein: CASSPGSNQPQHF; J gene: TRBJ1-5; D gene: -; clone size: -; V gene: TRBV7-3
CDR3 DNA: TGTGCCAGCAGCCACGGAGGGGGGGATACGCAGTATTTT; CDR3 protein: CASSHGGGDTQYF; J gene: TRBJ2-3; D gene: -; clone size: -; V gene: TRBV11-3
CDR3 DNA: TGTGCCAGCAGCCATGCTAGCGGGGGGGAAGAGACCCAGTACTTC; CDR3 protein: CASSHASGGEETQYF; J gene: TRBJ2-5; D gene: TRBD2; clone size: -; V gene: TRBV3-1/TRBV3-2
CDR3 DNA: TGTGCCAGCAGCTTAAAGGGTGCTGAAGCTTTCTTT; CDR3 protein: CASSLKGAEAFF; J gene: TRBJ1-1; D gene: -; clone size: -; V gene: TRBV7-9
CDR3 DNA: TGTGCCAGTAGTATAGGGGGGGGGACTACAGAGTTCTTC; CDR3 protein: CASSIGGGTTEFF; J gene: TRBJ2-1; D gene: TRBD2; clone size: -; V gene: TRBV19
CDR3 DNA: TGCAGCGTTGAGACGGAACTTCTTAGCGGGGGGGACTACGAGCAGTACTTC; CDR3 protein: CSVETELLSGGDYEQYF; J gene: TRBJ2-7; D gene: TRBD2; clone size: -; V gene: TRBV29-1
CDR3 DNA: TGTGCCAGCAGCCAAGGAGGGCTAGCTGGACAGTACTTC; CDR3 protein: CASSQGGLAGQYF; J gene: TRBJ2-7; D gene: -; clone size: -; V gene: TRBV4-2
CDR3 DNA: TGTGCCAGCAGTCCATTACAGGGGTACGGATCACCCCTCCACTTT; CDR3 protein: CASSPLQGYGSPLHF; J gene: TRBJ1-6; D gene: TRBD1; clone size: -; V gene: TRBV28
CDR3 DNA: TGTGCCAGCAGTTACTCCGGCGGGGGGATTGAGCAGTTCTTC; CDR3 protein: CASSYSGGGIEQFF; J gene: TRBJ2-1; D gene: TRBD2; clone size: -; V gene: TRBV6-5
CDR3 DNA: TGTGCCAGTAGCCCTGGCCGGGACCCCTCTCTGAGGGAGCAGTACTTC; CDR3 protein: CASSPGRDPSLREQYF; J gene: TRBJ2-7; D gene: -; clone size: -; V gene: TRBV19
CDR3 DNA: TGTGCCAGCAGAAGGGGGAACTATGGCTACACCTTC; CDR3 protein: CASRRGNYGYTF; J gene: TRBJ1-2; D gene: -; clone size: -; V gene: TRBV27
CDR3 DNA: TGTGCCAGCAGTTTAAGAGGGACAGGGGCTTTTGACTATGGCTACACCTTC; CDR3 protein: CASSLRGTGAFDYGYTF; J gene: TRBJ1-2; D gene: TRBD1; clone size: -; V gene: TRBV28
CDR3 DNA: TGCAGCGTTCTTGGCACTGAAGCTTTCTTT; CDR3 protein: CSVLGTEAFF; J gene: TRBJ1-1; D gene: -; clone size: -; V gene: TRBV29-1
CDR3 DNA: TGTGCCAGCAGCGTAGCCTCAGGACTAGCCCTCGACGAGCAGTACTTC; CDR3 protein: CASSVASGLALDEQYF; J gene: TRBJ2-7; D gene: TRBD2; clone size: few; V gene: TRBV9
CDR3 DNA: TGTGCCAGCAGCGTAACTAGCTCCTACAATGAGCAGTTCTTC; CDR3 protein: CASSVTSSYNEQFF; J gene: TRBJ2-1; D gene: -; clone size: -; V gene: TRBV9
CDR3 DNA: TGTGCCAGTAGTATGGTGGGGACAGGATACGAAAAACTGTTTTTT; CDR3 protein: CASSMVGTGYEKLFF; J gene: TRBJ1-4; D gene: TRBD1; clone size: few; V gene: TRBV19
CDR3 DNA: TGTGCCAGTAGTACCTTCCGGGACAGGGCCCATCAGCCCCAGCATTTT; CDR3 protein: CASSTFRDRAHQPQHF; J gene: TRBJ1-5; D gene: TRBD1; clone size: -; V gene: TRBV19
CDR3 DNA: TGTGCCAGCAGCTTAAAGTTAGGGGGGACAGGGACCTACGAGCAGTACTTC; CDR3 protein: CASSLKLGGTGTYEQYF; J gene: TRBJ2-7; D gene: TRBD1; clone size: once; V gene: TRBV7-8
CDR3 DNA: TGTGCCACCAGTGATTTAGGTGGAGACTACAATGAGCAGTTCTTC; CDR3 protein: CATSDLGGDYNEQFF; J gene: TRBJ2-1; D gene: -; clone size: -; V gene: TRBV24-1
CDR3 DNA: TGCGCCAGCAGCCCCCAGGGGGGAGTCTTAAACATTCAGTACTTC; CDR3 protein: CASSPQGGVLNIQYF; J gene: TRBJ2-4; D gene: -; clone size: -; V gene: TRBV5-1
CDR3 DNA: TGTGCCAGCAGTTCGCCGCCGGGGGCTCAACTGACCGGGAATTCACCCCTCCACTTT; CDR3 protein: CASSSPPGAQLTGNSPLHF; J gene: TRBJ1-6; D gene: -; clone size: -; V gene: TRBV28
CDR3 DNA: TGTGCCACCAGCAGAATTGGGGGGAGATCCGCCTACGAGCAGTACTTC; CDR3 protein: CATSRIGGRSAYEQYF; J gene: TRBJ2-7; D gene: -; clone size: -; V gene: TRBV15
CDR3 DNA: TGTGCCACCAGCAGAGGGAGCGGGGGGCTGTCCTACAATGAGCAGTTCTTC; CDR3 protein: CATSRGSGGLSYNEQFF; J gene: TRBJ2-1; D gene: TRBD2; clone size: -; V gene: TRBV15
CDR3 DNA: TGTGCCAGCTCACCAACGACAGACTCTGGAAACACCATATATTTT; CDR3 protein: CASSPTTDSGNTIYF; J gene: TRBJ1-3; D gene: -; clone size: -; V gene: TRBV18
CDR3 DNA: TGTGCCAGCAGCTTCCAAGGGGGCAGTGAAGCTTTCTTT; CDR3 protein: CASSFQGGSEAFF; J gene: TRBJ1-1; D gene: TRBD1; clone size: -; V gene: TRBV5-5
CDR3 DNA: TGTGCCATCTTGGACAGGGGACTCAGGGAAAAACTGTTTTTT; CDR3 protein: CAILDRGLREKLFF; J gene: TRBJ1-4; D gene: TRBD1; clone size: -; V gene: TRBV2
CDR3 DNA: TGTGCCAGCAGTTACTCGCCCCGACAGAATTACAATGAGCAGTTCTTC; CDR3 protein: CASSYSPRQNYNEQFF; J gene: TRBJ2-1; D gene: -; clone size: once; V gene: TRBV6-2/TRBV6-3
CDR3 DNA: TGTGCCAGCAGCGAATCCGGGACAGGGGGAGGCGAGCAGTACTTC; CDR3 protein: CASSESGTGGGEQYF; J gene: TRBJ2-7; D gene: TRBD1; clone size: -; V gene: TRBV9
CDR3 DNA: TGTGCCAGCACTCAGGGGGGTCGGCCCTACGAGCAGTACTTC; CDR3 protein: CASTQGGRPYEQYF; J gene: TRBJ2-7; D gene: -; clone size: -; V gene: TRBV3-1/TRBV3-2
CDR3 DNA: TGTGCCAGCAGCCAAGAACTCGGAGCGGGGGGACTTAATGAGCAGTTCTTC; CDR3 protein: CASSQELGAGGLNEQFF; J gene: TRBJ2-1; D gene: TRBD2; clone size: -; V gene: TRBV14
CDR3 DNA: TGTGCCAGTCTCCGGACACAGAACACTGAAGCTTTCTTT; CDR3 protein: CASLRTQNTEAFF; J gene: TRBJ1-1; D gene: -; clone size: -; V gene: TRBV19
CDR3 DNA: TGCGCCAGCAGCTCCGGACAGGGACAAGATACGCAGTATTTT; CDR3 protein: CASSSGQGQDTQYF; J gene: TRBJ2-3; D gene: TRBD1; clone size: -; V gene: TRBV5-1
CDR3 DNA: TGTGCCAGCAGCTTAAGGACAGGGGTGGGGGAGCAGTACTTC; CDR3 protein: CASSLRTGVGEQYF; J gene: TRBJ2-7; D gene: TRBD1; clone size: once; V gene: TRBV5-4
CDR3 DNA: TGTGCCAGCAGCACGGGACAGCGAGAGACCCAGTACTTC; CDR3 protein: CASSTGQRETQYF; J gene: TRBJ2-5; D gene: TRBD1; clone size: -; V gene: TRBV9
CDR3 DNA: TGCGCCAGCAGCCAAGCAGCCGCCGGGACAGGGGGAGAGACCCAGTACTTC; CDR3 protein: CASSQAAAGTGGETQYF; J gene: TRBJ2-5; D gene: TRBD1; clone size: -; V gene: TRBV4-1
CDR3 DNA: TGTGCCAGCAGTGAAGAGACCGGGACAGGGGGCCGGAGTGAGCAGTTCTTC; CDR3 protein: CASSEETGTGGRSEQFF; J gene: TRBJ2-1; D gene: TRBD1; clone size: medium-sized; V gene: TRBV6-1
CDR3 DNA: TGCGCCAGCACCTCCCGAGACAGCCAGAATGGCTACACCTTC; CDR3 protein: CASTSRDSQNGYTF; J gene: TRBJ1-2; D gene: -; clone size: -; V gene: TRBV5-1
CDR3 DNA: TGTGCCAGCAGCTTAGACTCTGGCGATAATGAAAAACTGTTTTTT; CDR3 protein: CASSLDSGDNEKLFF; J gene: TRBJ1-4; D gene: -; clone size: -; V gene: TRBV7-2
CDR3 DNA: TGTGCCAGCAGTTCCCCAGGGCGTCAAGGCTACACCTTC; CDR3 protein: CASSSPGRQGYTF; J gene: TRBJ1-2; D gene: -; clone size: -; V gene: TRBV3-1/TRBV3-2
CDR3 DNA: TGTGCCAGCAGTCTTCCCCAGAGACAGGGTGTGAATTCACCCCTCCACTTT; CDR3 protein: CASSLPQRQGVNSPLHF; J gene: TRBJ1-6; D gene: TRBD1; clone size: -; V gene: TRBV2
CDR3 DNA: TGTGCCAGCAGTGGCTCGGGACTAGCGCCTTGGGATGAGCAGTTCTTC; CDR3 protein: CASSGSGLAPWDEQFF; J gene: TRBJ2-1; D gene: TRBD2; clone size: -; V gene: TRBV25-1
CDR3 DNA: TGTGCCAGCAGCGTATACCGGGACAGCTATAATTCACCCCTCCACTTT; CDR3 protein: CASSVYRDSYNSPLHF; J gene: TRBJ1-6; D gene: TRBD1; clone size: -; V gene: TRBV4-2
CDR3 DNA: TGTGCCAGCCGTTGGGGCGGGAGGGCCCCCAATGAGCAGTTCTTC; CDR3 protein: CASRWGGRAPNEQFF; J gene: TRBJ2-1; D gene: -; clone size: -; V gene: TRBV21-1
CDR3 DNA: TGTGCCAGCAGCTCATCTCCCTCCAGCGGGAGCGGCCAGCAGTACTTC; CDR3 protein: CASSSSPSSGSGQQYF; J gene: TRBJ2-7; D gene: TRBD2; clone size: -; V gene: TRBV11-2
CDR3 DNA: TGTGCCAGCAGCTGGCCACAGGGGATCCGAGAGACCCAGTACTTC; CDR3 protein: CASSWPQGIRETQYF; J gene: TRBJ2-5; D gene: TRBD1; clone size: -; V gene: TRBV7-9
CDR3 DNA: TGTGCCAGCAGCCCCGAGGCAGCGGGAGGAAAGACCCAGTACTTC; CDR3 protein: CASSPEAAGGKTQYF; J gene: TRBJ2-5; D gene: TRBD2; clone size: -; V gene: TRBV7-2
CDR3 DNA: TGTGCCAGCTCGCAATCCGGACATTTCAATGAGCAGTTCTTC; CDR3 protein: CASSQSGHFNEQFF; J gene: TRBJ2-1; D gene: -; clone size: once; V gene: TRBV18
CDR3 DNA: TGTGCCAGCAGCTCTGGAGGACAGGCACCTAATGAAAAACTGTTTTTT; CDR3 protein: CASSSGGQAPNEKLFF; J gene: TRBJ1-4; D gene: TRBD1; clone size: -; V gene: TRBV5-6
CDR3 DNA: TGCGCCAGCAGTTATCAAGATAGCGGTTCCTACAATGAGCAGTTCTTC; CDR3 protein: CASSYQDSGSYNEQFF; J gene: TRBJ2-1; D gene: -; clone size: -; V gene: TRBV5-1
CDR3 DNA: TGTGCCAGCAGTTTCGGGGACTTATACTACGAGCAGTACTTC; CDR3 protein: CASSFGDLYYEQYF; J gene: TRBJ2-7; D gene: -; clone size: -; V gene: TRBV28
CDR3 DNA: TGTGCCAGCAGCGCCTCTAGCGACCACACCGGGGAGCTGTTTTTT; CDR3 protein: CASSASSDHTGELFF; J gene: TRBJ2-2; D gene: -; clone size: -; V gene: TRBV6-5
CDR3 DNA: TGTGCCACGGGAGAGCTCTCTGGGGCCAACGTCCTGACTTTC; CDR3 protein: CATGELSGANVLTF; J gene: TRBJ2-6; D gene: -; clone size: -; V gene: TRBV6-5
CDR3 DNA: TGTGCCAGCAGCTTACGGGGGACTAGCGGTTACACAGATACGCAGTATTTT; CDR3 protein: CASSLRGTSGYTDTQYF; J gene: TRBJ2-3; D gene: TRBD2; clone size: -; V gene: TRBV5-5
CDR3 DNA: TGCGCCAGCAGCGATCTCAGGGATGGCTACACCTTC; CDR3 protein: CASSDLRDGYTF; J gene: TRBJ1-2; D gene: -; clone size: -; V gene: TRBV5-1